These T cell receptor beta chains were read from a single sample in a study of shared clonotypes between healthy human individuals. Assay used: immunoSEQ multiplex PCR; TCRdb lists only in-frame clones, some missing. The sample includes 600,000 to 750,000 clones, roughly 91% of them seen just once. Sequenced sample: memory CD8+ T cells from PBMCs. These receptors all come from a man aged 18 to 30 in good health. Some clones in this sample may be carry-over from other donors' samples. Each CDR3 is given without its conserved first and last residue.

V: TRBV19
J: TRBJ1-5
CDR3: ASSIGLGQGQPQH

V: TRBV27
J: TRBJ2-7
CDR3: ASSLVTTGYEQY

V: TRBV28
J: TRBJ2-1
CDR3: ASLRSQYNEQF

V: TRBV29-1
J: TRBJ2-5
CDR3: SVEGGGRAWETQY

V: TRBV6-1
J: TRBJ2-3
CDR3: ASSDLGLAGGIDTQY

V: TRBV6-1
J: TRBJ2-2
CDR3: ASSEGAGGTGELF

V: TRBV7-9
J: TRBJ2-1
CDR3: ASSLAAGLSSSYNEQF

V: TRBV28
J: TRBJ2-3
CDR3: ASRWTGGAADTQY

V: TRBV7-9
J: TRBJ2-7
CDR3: ASSLDSGQGGYEQY

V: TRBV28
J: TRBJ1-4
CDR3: ASSLRGENEKLF

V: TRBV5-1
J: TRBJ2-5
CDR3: ASSWTVQETQY

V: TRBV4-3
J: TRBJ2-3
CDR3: ASSPAGADTQY

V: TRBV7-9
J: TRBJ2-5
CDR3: ASIGQQIQETQY

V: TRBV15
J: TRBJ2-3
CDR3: ATSGGTSGDDTDTQY

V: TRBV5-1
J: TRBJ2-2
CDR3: ASSPTGTIFAGELF

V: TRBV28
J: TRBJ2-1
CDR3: ASSLRGNRYNEQF

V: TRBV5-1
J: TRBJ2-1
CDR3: ASSFPGLNNEQF

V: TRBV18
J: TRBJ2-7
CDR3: ASSPPGRVTPYEQY

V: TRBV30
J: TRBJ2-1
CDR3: AWSGGQDYNEQF

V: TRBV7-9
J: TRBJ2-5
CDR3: ASSLRQGTEETQY